Listed below are T cell receptor beta chains from one sample, sequenced in a study of control samples from healthy donors and cancer patients. TCRdb keeps only in-frame clones here, not all; method: immunoSEQ multiplex PCR. The sample yields 250,000 to 300,000 clones, about four fifths seen once. Sequencing was carried out using PBMCs. The receptors derive from a woman aged 60-75 years with lung cancer. Each CDR3 is given with its conserved first and last residue. A D gene is named only where the DNA matches it firmly. A clone size is listed for some rows: how often the clone was seen (once, few, many), or a class if it is expanded.

J	size	D	V	CDR3	DNA
TRBJ1-4	NA	NA	TRBV3-1/TRBV3-2	CASSPTGINEKLFF	TGTGCCAGCAGCCCGACGGGGATTAATGAAAAACTGTTTTTT
TRBJ1-3	once	NA	TRBV2	CASSEGTVTGNTIYF	TGTGCCAGCAGTGAGGGGACTGTGACTGGAAACACCATATATTTT
TRBJ1-1	NA	NA	TRBV5-1	CASSPRSGFGASEAFF	TGCGCCAGCAGCCCCCGATCAGGGTTTGGGGCGAGTGAAGCTTTCTTT
TRBJ2-4	NA	NA	TRBV28	CASSLSGASKNIQYF	TGTGCCAGCAGTTTATCGGGGGCCAGCAAAAACATTCAGTACTTC
TRBJ1-5	NA	NA	TRBV4-1	CASSQERGSNQPQHF	TGCGCCAGCAGCCAAGAACGGGGTAGCAATCAGCCCCAGCATTTT
TRBJ2-7	once	NA	TRBV9	CASSVLDSYEQYF	TGTGCCAGCAGCGTTCTGGATTCCTACGAGCAGTACTTC
TRBJ2-7	NA	NA	TRBV6-1	CASSENLLWGQYF	TGTGCCAGCAGTGAAAACTTGTTGTGGGGGCAGTACTTC
TRBJ2-3	NA	NA	TRBV5-1	CASSGGGTSTDTQYF	TGCGCCAGCAGTGGAGGGGGGACTAGCACAGATACGCAGTATTTT
TRBJ2-2	NA	NA	TRBV19	CASSMVRDSGELFF	TGTGCCAGTAGTATGGTCAGGGATTCCGGGGAGCTGTTTTTT
TRBJ2-5	NA	NA	TRBV23-1	CASSRDHTQETQYF	TGCGCCAGCAGTCGGGACCACACACAAGAGACCCAGTACTTC
TRBJ1-2	NA	TRBD1	TRBV19	CASSALQGSRHGYTF	TGTGCCAGTAGTGCCCTACAGGGGTCCAGGCATGGCTACACCTTC
TRBJ1-3	NA	NA	TRBV7-9	CASSYTSGNTIYF	TGTGCCAGCAGCTACACATCTGGAAACACCATATATTTT
TRBJ1-1	NA	NA	TRBV2	CASRDNMNTEAFF	TGTGCCAGCAGGGACAACATGAACACTGAAGCTTTCTTT
TRBJ2-5	NA	TRBD1	TRBV10-3	CAIKGDSQETQYF	TGTGCCATCAAGGGGGACAGCCAAGAGACCCAGTACTTC
TRBJ2-1	NA	NA	TRBV7-2	CASSSKYTQQFF	TGTGCCAGCAGCTCTAAATACACCCAGCAGTTCTTC
TRBJ2-6	NA	TRBD1	TRBV7-9	CASSFRDREGNVLTF	TGTGCCAGCAGCTTTCGGGACAGGGAAGGCAACGTCCTGACTTTC
TRBJ1-2	NA	NA	TRBV6-4	CASSEPGGSGGYTF	TGTGCCAGCAGTGAACCTGGGGGCTCGGGTGGCTACACCTTC
TRBJ1-5	NA	TRBD1	TRBV28	CATITGPGQGNQPQHF	TGTGCCACCATCACAGGCCCGGGACAGGGGAATCAGCCCCAGCATTTT
TRBJ2-1	few	TRBD2	TRBV5-1	CASSTTSGGGNEQFF	TGCGCCAGCAGCACTACTAGCGGGGGGGGCAATGAGCAGTTCTTC
TRBJ2-7	NA	TRBD2	TRBV7-2	CASSLAGTSEYEQYF	TGTGCCAGCAGCTTAGCCGGGACTAGCGAATACGAGCAGTACTTC
TRBJ1-5	NA	NA	TRBV19	CASSSPGRAGNQPQHF	TGTGCCAGTAGTTCTCCAGGTAGGGCAGGCAATCAGCCCCAGCATTTT
TRBJ1-5	NA	NA	TRBV12-3/TRBV12-4	CASSQSLNQPQHF	TGTGCCAGCAGTCAATCTCTAAATCAGCCCCAGCATTTT
TRBJ1-2	NA	TRBD1	TRBV5-6	CASSSVQGAVYGYTF	TGTGCCAGCAGCTCCGTACAGGGGGCGGTCTATGGCTACACCTTC
TRBJ1-1	NA	TRBD1	TRBV7-9	CASSEQGAWTEAFF	TGTGCCAGCAGCGAACAGGGGGCGTGGACTGAAGCTTTCTTT
TRBJ2-1	once	NA	TRBV7-7	CASSSSQSSYNEQFF	TGTGCTAGCAGCTCCTCCCAAAGCTCCTACAATGAGCAGTTCTTC
TRBJ1-1	NA	NA	TRBV3-1/TRBV3-2	CASSRDLNTEAFF	TGTGCCAGCAGCCGCGATCTGAACACTGAAGCTTTCTTT
TRBJ1-1	NA	NA	TRBV7-3	CASSPSGAVEAFF	TGTGCCAGCAGCCCCAGCGGGGCGGTTGAAGCTTTCTTT
TRBJ1-5	NA	NA	TRBV2	CASSRQGTIEPQHF	TGTGCCAGCAGTCGTCAGGGTACGATTGAGCCCCAGCATTTT
TRBJ2-5	NA	NA	TRBV5-8	CASSLWDGGGETQYF	TGTGCCAGCAGCTTGTGGGACGGTGGGGGAGAGACCCAGTACTTC
TRBJ2-3	NA	TRBD1	TRBV15	CATGQGSYTDTQYF	TGTGCCACTGGACAGGGGAGTTACACAGATACGCAGTATTTT
TRBJ1-2	NA	NA	TRBV6-2/TRBV6-3	CASSYSYIGGYGYTF	TGTGCCAGCAGTTACTCGTACATTGGGGGCTATGGCTACACCTTC
TRBJ2-2	NA	NA	TRBV7-9	CASSLRSANTGELFF	TGTGCCAGCAGCTTAAGGTCGGCGAACACCGGGGAGCTGTTTTTT
TRBJ1-5	NA	NA	TRBV28	CASSLGGSNQPQHF	TGTGCCAGCAGTTTGGGGGGATCCAATCAGCCCCAGCATTTT
TRBJ2-3	NA	NA	TRBV5-4	CASSRNTFTASTDTQYF	TGTGCCAGCAGCAGGAACACTTTCACCGCTAGCACAGATACGCAGTATTTT
TRBJ1-5	NA	NA	TRBV11-2	CASSLAAGHPNQPQHF	TGTGCCAGCAGCTTAGCGGCGGGACACCCAAATCAGCCCCAGCATTTT
TRBJ2-3	NA	NA	TRBV18	CASSPLTSTDTQYF	TGTGCCAGCTCACCGCTGACTAGCACAGATACGCAGTATTTT
TRBJ1-1	NA	NA	TRBV12-5	CASGLEGNTEAFF	TGTGCTAGTGGTTTGGAGGGGAACACTGAAGCTTTCTTT
TRBJ1-3	NA	NA	TRBV4-2	CASSQGFEGNTIYF	TGTGCCAGCAGCCAGGGGTTTGAAGGAAACACCATATATTTT
TRBJ1-1	NA	TRBD1	TRBV11-1	CASSPRTGANTEAFF	TGTGCCAGCAGCCCTAGGACAGGGGCGAACACTGAAGCTTTCTTT
TRBJ2-7	NA	NA	TRBV3-1/TRBV3-2	CASSQNVPHEQYF	TGTGCCAGCAGCCAAAACGTCCCCCACGAGCAGTACTTC
TRBJ2-7	few	TRBD1	TRBV6-5	CASSWDSSYEQYF	TGTGCCAGCAGTTGGGACAGCTCCTACGAGCAGTACTTC
TRBJ2-2	few	TRBD1	TRBV30	CACGQDANTGELFF	TGTGCCTGTGGACAGGACGCGAACACCGGGGAGCTGTTTTTT
TRBJ1-1	NA	TRBD1	TRBV28	CASSLRYRGIGAFF	TGTGCCAGCAGTTTAAGGTACAGGGGAATCGGGGCTTTCTTT
TRBJ2-3	NA	TRBD1	TRBV3-1/TRBV3-2	CASSQALGNYRGLSTDTQYF	TGTGCCAGCAGCCAAGCCCTCGGAAATTACAGGGGATTAAGCACAGATACGCAGTATTTT
TRBJ2-3	NA	NA	TRBV4-1	CASSQLRGDTQYF	TGCGCCAGCAGCCAACTCCGGGGTGATACGCAGTATTTT
TRBJ2-1	few	NA	TRBV6-2/TRBV6-3	CASSLTGNNEQFF	TGTGCCAGCAGTTTGACTGGAAACAATGAGCAGTTCTTC
TRBJ1-5	NA	TRBD1	TRBV7-9	CASSLGQGTQPQHF	TGTGCCAGCAGCTTAGGACAGGGGACCCAGCCCCAGCATTTT